The clone carrying this T cell receptor (beta chain) was recorded a few times. Antigen specificity is unknown. Other nucleotide sequences from this sample produce the same CDR3. This entry is derived from a study of graft-versus-host responses after intestinal transplantation. Clones were sequenced by immunoSEQ multiplex PCR, and TCRdb holds only the in-frame ones, with some missing. The sample holds over 100,000 clones; 85% to 95% are singletons and the top ten take 0.9% to 1.5%. V gave up 2 bases and J gave up 0 bases, with 6 bases separating them. The CDR3 has 13 residues. CDR1 and CDR2 (germline): GTSNPN, SVGIG (reference sequence). Study findings and constraints: In recipient marrow, GvH clones were found, and some appeared first in ileum or blood.

This chain connects TRBV30 to TRBJ2-3; maybe TRBD2 (6 bases). This clonotype was obtained from a human donor who was the organ donor for an intestinal transplant. The material sequenced was unstimulated CD8+ T cells sorted from spleen or lymph node cells, taken before transplant. The CDR3: CAWSSGSTDTQYF. The CDR3, as DNA: TGTGCCTGGAGTAGCGGGAGCACAGATACGCAGTATTTT.